The clone carrying this T cell receptor beta chain was observed a handful of times. The antigen remains unidentified. Combining a sample-barcoded 5' primer with a J-beta primer mix, a second PCR ran for roughly 7 to 11 cycles. Each TCR beta cDNA got a 12-nucleotide random molecular identifier. TCRdb processed the 5' RACE reads anew with MiXCR; each CDR3 protein has one entry. The sample yields some 1.6 million distinct CDR3 sequences, around 35% seen once. This sample is drawn from a study of blood T cells in healthy people across ages. Points from the study as a whole: CMV status of donors was unknown, possibly confounding expanded clonotype changes. Observed TCR beta diversity per million T cells went down as age went up. This fall followed a roughly linear course with age.

CDR3 length: 12 amino acids. V was cut by 3 bases and J by 5 bases, with 7 bases left in between. The germline V gene has CDR1 MNHEY and CDR2 SMNVEV (reference sequence). Per-sample yields of isolated PBMCs were at least 6.5 million. The sequence derives from a woman in her 30s in good health. The specimen sequenced was blood. V gene TRBV27 combines with J gene TRBJ1-2; no reliable D call. CDR3 region: CASSFAGYGYTF. DNA of the CDR3: TGTGCCAGCAGTTTCGCCGGATATGGCTACACCTTC.